This passage covers 13 T cell receptor beta chains from one sample sequenced in a study of cytomegalovirus exposure and HLA in healthy donors. TCRdb keeps only in-frame clones here, not all; method: immunoSEQ multiplex PCR. The sample consists of roughly 70,000 clones, just over 95% of them appearing once. The sample consisted of PBMCs. The receptor source for this set is a woman aged 18-29 years in good health and CMV-seropositive.

This clone was found once. The chain is built from TRBV18 and TRBJ2-5, with 8 positions matching TRBD2. Unmatched junction bases numbered 16, after V lost 8 bases and J lost 5 bases. This CDR3 comprises 16 residues. In germline, CDR1 is KGHSH, CDR2 LQKENI. Here the CDR3 DNA reads TGTGCCAGCGCCTTCACAGCGGGAGACGCGAGTGAGACCCAGTACTTC. It is translated as CASAFTAGDASETQYF.

This chain links TRBV28 with TRBJ2-3; the D gene is possibly TRBD2 (6 bases). Trimming left V 2 bases short and J 2 bases short, with 11 bases between. CDR1 MDHEN and CDR2 SYDVKM come from the germline V gene. The CDR3 is 15 residues long. CDR3 in DNA: TGTGCCAGCAGTTTACCTAGCGAGACCACAGATACGCAGTATTTT. Protein sequence: CASSLPSETTDTQYF.

This clone was detected only once. V gene TRBV11-2 combines with J gene TRBJ2-7; 11 bases match TRBD2. This CDR3 has 14 residues. The J segment lost 4 bases and the V segment lost 5 bases, leaving 4 bases of the junction unmatched. The germline gives CDR1 SGHAT, CDR2 FQNNGV. The CDR3 is CASSARLAGYEQYF. The CDR3 nucleotides are TGTGCCAGCAGCGCCAGACTAGCGGGGTACGAGCAGTACTTC.

The rearrangement links TRBV18 to TRBJ2-5, with 11 bases matching TRBD1. The germline CDR1 and CDR2 sequences are KGHSH and LQKENI. J gave up 4 bases and V 5 bases, and 3 bases lay outside the gene matches. The CDR3 covers 14 residues. The DNA of the CDR3 is TGTGCCAGCTCAAGGACAGGGGGCTCAGAGACCCAGTACTTC. Translating gives CASSRTGGSETQYF.

This chain connects TRBV28 to TRBJ2-7, with D hard to call. Germline V gives CDR1 MDHEN, CDR2 SYDVKM. CDR3 length: 13 residues. The germline V and J ends were trimmed by 6 bases and 3 bases, with 12 bases remaining between them. The CDR3 coding sequence is TGTGCCAGCAGCCCCTCGCGGCGCTACGAGCAGTACTTC. This sequence encodes CASSPSRRYEQYF. Drawing the rest from reference TRBV28 and TRBJ2-7, the complete variable domain is DVKVTQSSRYLVKRTGEKVFLECVQDMDHENMFWYRQDPGLGLRLIYFSYDVKMKEKGDIPEGYSVSREKKERFSLILESASTNQTSMYLCASSPSRRYEQYFGPGTRLTVT.

This chain links TRBV10-3 with TRBJ2-1; 15 bases agree with TRBD2. This CDR3 has 15 amino acids. Per the germline V gene, CDR1 is ENHRY and CDR2 is SYGVKD. With V trimmed by 3 bases and J by 10 bases, 4 bases remained unmatched. The CDR3 region has the DNA TGTGCCATCAGTGAAGGACTAGCGGGAGGGGGGGAGCAGTTCTTC. Translating it yields CAISEGLAGGGEQFF.

J is TRBJ2-7 and V is TRBV4-3; a weak D match, TRBD2 (5 bases). CDR1 is LGHNA and CDR2 is YSLEER in the germline V gene. With 5 bases removed from V and 5 bases from J, the gap between germline ends came to 19 bases. This CDR3 contains 15 residues. In DNA, the CDR3 is TGCGCCAGCAGCGAGTATGGGCAGGCGGGCGACGAGCAGTACTTC. Translating it yields CASSEYGQAGDEQYF.

J is TRBJ2-7 and V is TRBV29-1, with a possible D match to TRBD1 (6 bases). Trimming shortened V by 7 bases and J by 3 bases, and 13 bases separated the two germline ends. The CDR3 contains 12 residues. Germline CDR1 SQVTM, CDR2 ANQGSEA. This CDR3 reads CSASDSRYEQYF. The CDR3 coding sequence is TGCAGCGCTTCGGACAGTCGCTACGAGCAGTACTTC.

V usage is TRBV4-2 and J usage is TRBJ2-5, with 12 bases matching TRBD2. The CDR3 runs 14 residues. V lost 4 bases and J lost 3; bases outside the gene matches: 0. The germline V gene encodes CDR1 LGHNA and CDR2 YNFKEQ. The chain's CDR3 is CASSRTSGKETQYF. The CDR3 nucleotides are TGTGCCAGCAGCCGGACTAGCGGGAAAGAGACCCAGTACTTC.

The chain couples TRBV5-6 to TRBJ2-3, with D perhaps TRBD2 (5 bases). From germline, CDR1 is SGHDT and CDR2 YYEEEE. There are 17 residues in the CDR3. V was cut by 4 bases and J by 1 base, with 19 bases left in between. The CDR3 loop reads CASSPRSGFGGTDTQYF. CDR3 sequence (DNA): TGTGCCAGCAGCCCCCGGAGCGGATTTGGCGGCACAGATACGCAGTATTTT. Using reference TRBV5-6 and TRBJ2-3 for the parts outside the CDR3, the full variable domain is DAGVTQSPTHLIKTRGQQVTLRCSPKSGHDTVSWYQQALGQGPQFIFQYYEEEERQRGNFPDRFSGHQFPNYSSELNVNALLLGDSALYLCASSPRSGFGGTDTQYFGPGTRLTVL.

V and J are TRBV9 and TRBJ1-2; D possibly corresponds to TRBD1 (6 bases). V was trimmed by 3 bases and J by 7 bases, leaving 16 bases between them. The CDR3 runs 14 residues. CDR1 is SGDLS, CDR2 YYNGEE, per germline. Here the CDR3 reads CASSAMGAVGGYTF. Written as DNA, the CDR3 is TGTGCCAGCAGCGCCATGGGGGCAGTGGGTGGCTACACCTTC.

The V gene is TRBV19, the J gene TRBJ2-7, with TRBD1 as a possible D gene (6 bases). Per the germline V gene, CDR1 is LNHDA and CDR2 is SQIVND (reference sequence). The V end lost 10 bases, the J end lost 4 bases, and 14 bases lay between the germline ends. CDR3 length equals 12 residues. The DNA for the CDR3 is TGTGCCACTCGGGGACAAAAATACGAGCAGTACTTC. It encodes CATRGQKYEQYF.

The chain carries TRBV5-6 and TRBJ2-7; D unclear. V shed 3 bases and J shed 0 bases, with 10 bases lying between them. This CDR3 region has 14 residues. Germline lookup yields CDR1 SGHDT and CDR2 YYEEEE. The CDR3 nucleotides read TGTGCCAGCAGCTCTATCGAAAGCTCCTACGAGCAGTACTTC. This codes for CASSSIESSYEQYF. Complete variable domain (other parts from reference TRBV5-6 and TRBJ2-7): DAGVTQSPTHLIKTRGQQVTLRCSPKSGHDTVSWYQQALGQGPQFIFQYYEEEERQRGNFPDRFSGHQFPNYSSELNVNALLLGDSALYLCASSSIESSYEQYFGPGTRLTVT.